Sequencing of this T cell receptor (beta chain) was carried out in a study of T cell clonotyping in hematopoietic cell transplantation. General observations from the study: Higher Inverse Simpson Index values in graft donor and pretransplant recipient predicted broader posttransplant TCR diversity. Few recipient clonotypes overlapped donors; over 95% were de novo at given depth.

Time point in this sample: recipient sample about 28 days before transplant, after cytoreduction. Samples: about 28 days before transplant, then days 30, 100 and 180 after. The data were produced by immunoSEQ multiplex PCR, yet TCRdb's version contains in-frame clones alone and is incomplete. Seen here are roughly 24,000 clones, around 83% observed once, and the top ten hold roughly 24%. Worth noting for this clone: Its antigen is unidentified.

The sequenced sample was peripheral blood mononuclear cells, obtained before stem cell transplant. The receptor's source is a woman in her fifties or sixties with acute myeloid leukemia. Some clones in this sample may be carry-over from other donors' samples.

The CDR3 sequence is CSASDGFNQPQHF. The CDR3 DNA reads as TGCAGCGCTTCGGATGGCTTTAATCAGCCCCAGCATTTT. The chain is built from TRBV29-1 and TRBJ1-5; D ambiguous. CDR3 length: 13 residues. Germline assignment: CDR1 SQVTM and CDR2 ANQGSEA. Trimming shortened V by 7 bases and J by 4 bases, and 14 bases separated the two germline ends.